One and the same sample provided the 27 T cell receptor beta chains below, sequenced in a study of blood T cells in healthy people across ages. The authors ran a second PCR of about 7 to 11 cycles using a sample-barcoded 5' primer and a J-beta primer mix. TCRdb re-called the 5' RACE reads through MiXCR, storing one row per CDR3 protein. Of fewer than 700,000 distinct CDR3 sequences listed, around 48% are singletons. Sequenced material: blood. The receptors originated from a man at least 80 years old in good health.

The chain has TRBV9 and TRBJ2-1, with unresolved D. V dropped 5 bases and J dropped 6 bases, with 15 bases sitting between them. The germline V gene encodes CDR1 SGDLS and CDR2 YYNGEE. The CDR3 contains 14 residues. In DNA, the CDR3 is TGTGCCAGCAGTTCCCAATCCTTGGTCAATGAGCAGTTCTTC. This translates into CASSSQSLVNEQFF.

V and J are TRBV7-9 and TRBJ2-7; the D is unclear. CDR1 is SEHNR, CDR2 FQNEAQ, per germline (reference sequence). The CDR3 contains 14 residues. The V end lost 4 bases, the J end lost 2 bases, and 12 bases lay between the germline ends. CDR3 DNA: TGTGCCAGCAGCTACCCCGGCGCAACCTACGAGCAGTACTTC. This encodes CASSYPGATYEQYF.

This clonotype was seen at least ten times. V is TRBV20-1 and J is TRBJ2-3, with D perhaps matching TRBD1 (5 bases). V gave up 6 bases and J gave up 4 bases, with 23 bases separating them. This CDR3 is 16 amino acids long. Germline CDR1 and CDR2: DFQATT and SNEGSKA (reference sequence). The CDR3 is CSAKAPVITGADTQYF. The CDR3 DNA is TGCAGTGCGAAAGCCCCCGTAATTACAGGCGCAGATACGCAGTATTTT.

The chain links TRBV5-1 to TRBJ2-7; 8 bases agree with TRBD1. Trimming took 2 bases from V and 6 from J; bases not matched to a gene: 10. The CDR3 is 15 amino acids. CDR1 and CDR2 (germline): SGHRS, YFSETQ. Here the CDR3 DNA reads TGCGCCAGCAGCTTACTACAGGGGGGTAGTGGCGAGCAGTACTTC. Translating it yields CASSLLQGGSGEQYF.

V gene TRBV7-9 combines with J gene TRBJ2-4; maybe TRBD2 (6 bases). Germline V gene data show CDR1 as SEHNR and CDR2 as FQNEAQ (reference sequence). The CDR3 totals 15 residues. V was pared by 10 bases and J by 13 bases, with 29 bases between. The CDR3 bases are TGTGCCAACCACACCGGGACTCTCGGAAAACACGGGCAGTACTTC. Its translation: CANHTGTLGKHGQYF.

At least ten counts were recorded for this clonotype. The chain carries TRBV6-6 and TRBJ1-1; perhaps TRBD1 as D (5 bases). Per the germline V gene, CDR1 is MNHNY and CDR2 is SVGAGI (reference sequence). Trimming stripped 7 bases from V and 5 bases from J, with 17 bases between. The CDR3 spans 14 residues. The chain's CDR3 is CASNYREPGTEAFF. As DNA, the CDR3 is TGTGCCAGCAACTACCGGGAGCCAGGGACTGAAGCTTTCTTT.

The chain couples TRBV24-1 to TRBJ2-3; the match to TRBD2 covers 8 bases. Looked up from germline, CDR1 is KGHDR and CDR2 is SFDVKD. V was pared by 2 bases and J by 2 bases, with 5 bases of the junction left unmatched. The CDR3 is 16 residues long. CDR3 protein: CATSDYKRESTDTQYF. In DNA form, the CDR3 reads TGTGCCACCAGTGATTACAAGCGGGAGTCCACAGATACGCAGTATTTT.

This clonotype occurred a few times. V is TRBV4-3 and J is TRBJ2-3; unclear D gene. The germline gives CDR1 LGHNA, CDR2 YSLEER. The V and J ends lost 0 bases and 2 bases respectively, with 9 bases between them. This CDR3 region has 15 residues. The CDR3 sequence: CASSQEGRSTDTQYF. The DNA of the CDR3 is TGCGCCAGCAGCCAAGAGGGCAGGTCCACAGATACGCAGTATTTT.

The chain combines TRBV5-5 with TRBJ2-7; perhaps TRBD1 as D (6 bases). V was trimmed by 2 bases and J by 2 bases, leaving 14 bases between them. The germline CDR1 and CDR2 sequences are SGHKS and YYEKEE (reference sequence). The CDR3 loop spans 15 amino acids. As DNA, the CDR3 is TGTGCCAGCAGCTTTCTTACAGGGATCACCTACGAGCAGTACTTC. This gives the protein CASSFLTGITYEQYF.

This clonotype was seen just once. The chain is built from TRBV27 and TRBJ1-3; D may be TRBD1 (6 bases). Germline-derived CDR1 and CDR2 are MNHEY and SMNVEV (reference sequence). CDR3 length: 15 residues. The V end lost 6 bases, the J end lost 0 bases, and 12 bases lay between the germline ends. The CDR3, as DNA: TGTGCCAGCAGGGCCCTGGACAGCTCTGGAAACACCATATATTTT. Translated: CASRALDSSGNTIYF.

This chain joins TRBV7-9 and TRBJ2-5; 7 nucleotides agree with TRBD2. The V and J ends lost 0 bases and 11 bases, in that order; junction bases with no gene match: 15. CDR1 is SEHNR and CDR2 is FQNEAQ in the germline V gene (reference sequence). The CDR3 is made up of 16 amino acids. This CDR3 reads CASSLATGGTGNEQYF. CDR3 coding DNA: TGTGCCAGCAGCTTAGCGACGGGAGGAACAGGAAATGAGCAGTACTTC.

This clonotype was counted between two and nine times. The CDR3: CASSLATSGFTDTQYF. The CDR3 DNA is TGTGCCAGCAGCTTAGCGACTAGCGGCTTCACAGATACGCAGTATTTT. The chain carries TRBV7-9 and TRBJ2-3; 9 positions match TRBD2. Germline assignment: CDR1 SEHNR and CDR2 FQNEAQ (reference sequence). There are 16 residues in the CDR3. V lost 0 bases, J lost 2 bases, and 3 bases stayed unmatched.

J is TRBJ1-1 and V is TRBV20-1; unclear D gene. Trimming removed 0 bases at V and 7 bases at J, with 9 bases between. Germline lookup yields CDR1 DFQATT and CDR2 SNEGSKA (reference sequence). This CDR3 is 12 amino acids long. The CDR3 nucleotides read TGCAGTGCTAGAGATCCGGATGTTGAAGCTTTCTTT. It translates to CSARDPDVEAFF.

The chain links TRBV6-6 to TRBJ2-6; D remains unclear. With 2 bases removed from V and 4 bases from J, the gap between germline ends came to 6 bases. CDR1 is MNHNY, CDR2 SVGAGI, per germline (reference sequence). There are 14 residues in the CDR3. This CDR3 reads CASSYQRGANVLTF. The DNA of the CDR3 is TGTGCCAGCAGTTACCAGAGAGGGGCCAACGTCCTGACTTTC.

The V and J genes are TRBV4-3 and TRBJ2-3; no clear D. Trimming pared 1 base from V and 4 bases from J, leaving 9 bases between. CDR1 is LGHNA, CDR2 YSLEER, per germline. CDR3 length equals 14 residues. The CDR3 DNA follows: TGCGCCAGCAGCCAAGGAGTTCTCTCAGATACGCAGTATTTT. It codes for CASSQGVLSDTQYF.

The J gene is TRBJ2-1, the V gene TRBV15, with 7 positions matching TRBD2. The CDR3 spans 19 residues. Germline V gene data show CDR1 as LNHNV and CDR2 as YYDKDF (reference sequence). Trimming cost V 0 bases and J 4 bases; bases outside gene matches: 15. CDR3 in DNA: TGTGCCACCAGCAGAGATCCTACCGGGACTACAAAAAGGTACAATGAGCAGTTCTTC. Protein product: CATSRDPTGTTKRYNEQFF.

The chain has TRBV29-1 and TRBJ2-1; 12 nucleotides align to TRBD2. CDR1 SQVTM and CDR2 ANQGSEA come from the germline V gene. The CDR3 loop spans 14 amino acids. Losses at the gene ends were 7 bases for V and 6 bases for J; bases not matched to a gene: 7. CDR3 sequence (DNA): TGCAGCGGCAGGACTAGCGGGACCTTCAATGAGCAGTTCTTC. As protein: CSGRTSGTFNEQFF.

This clonotype appeared a few times. CDR3 nucleotides: TGCAGCGTTGAAGATCCGGGGGGCGGCGAGCAGTACTTC. Protein product: CSVEDPGGGEQYF. J is TRBJ2-5 and V is TRBV29-1; TRBD2 is a possible D gene (7 bases). The last part of the DNA fits TRBJ2-7 better; the J call may be wrong. CDR1 and CDR2 (germline): SQVTM, ANQGSEA. This CDR3 is 13 amino acids long.

The CDR3 is CSASPGLDYGYTF. The CDR3 DNA is TGCAGTGCTAGCCCAGGGCTGGACTATGGCTACACCTTC. The chain combines TRBV20-1 with TRBJ1-2, with D tentatively TRBD1 (5 bases). Germline CDR1 is DFQATT and CDR2 is SNEGSKA (reference sequence). The CDR3 extends over 13 amino acids. V was pared by 3 bases and J by 3 bases, with 11 bases between.

Worth noting for this clonotype: Relative to the germline gene, one junction end is altered; a read error may explain this. The chain couples TRBV7-3 to TRBJ2-1; TRBD2 aligns across 7 bases. The CDR3 has 15 amino acids. CDR1 is SGHTA and CDR2 is FQGTGA in the germline V gene. The DNA for the CDR3 is TGTGCCGGCAGCTTCGTTCCGGGGGGAAGCAATGAGCAGTTCTTC. Residues: CAGSFVPGGSNEQFF.

The CDR3 loop reads CASSYPSTSGGSYEQYF. DNA of the CDR3: TGTGCCAGCAGTTATCCGTCGACTAGCGGGGGTTCCTACGAGCAGTACTTC. V usage is TRBV6-5 and J usage is TRBJ2-7; TRBD2 aligns across 12 bases. Germline V CDR1 and CDR2: MNHEY, SVGAGI. This CDR3 contains 17 residues. V shed 3 bases, J shed 1 base, and the junction held 7 bases outside the gene matches.

The rearrangement uses TRBV7-2 and TRBJ1-3, with D perhaps matching TRBD1 (6 bases). V was cut by 5 bases and J by 3 bases, with 14 bases left in between. The CDR3 spans 15 residues. Germline V gene lookup returns CDR1 SGHTA and CDR2 FQGNSA. CDR3 DNA sequence: TGTGCCAGCAGCCCCCCACAGGGACTTGGAAACACCATATATTTT. Its translation is CASSPPQGLGNTIYF.

Only a few counts were recorded for this clonotype. The chain has TRBV12-3 or TRBV12-4 and TRBJ1-5; D may be TRBD1 (5 bases). This CDR3 is built from 14 residues. V lost 3 bases to trimming and J lost 6 bases, with 12 bases between them. The CDR3 reads CASSLSPRGQPQHF. The CDR3 DNA is TGTGCCAGCAGTTTGAGTCCTAGGGGTCAGCCCCAGCATTTT.

This chain links TRBV11-2 with TRBJ1-2; D gene ambiguous. The CDR3 is 12 amino acids. Trimming pared 0 bases from V and 7 bases from J, leaving 6 bases between. Germline CDR1 and CDR2: SGHAT and FQNNGV. The CDR3 here is CASSLDVSGYTF. The CDR3 DNA follows: TGTGCCAGCAGCTTAGACGTTAGTGGCTACACCTTC.

The chain couples TRBV7-2 to TRBJ2-7, with no clear D. This CDR3 has 14 amino acids. Germline CDR1 SGHTA, CDR2 FQGNSA. Deletions cut 2 bases from V and 1 base from J, with 9 bases between. As DNA, the CDR3 is TGTGCCAGCAGCTTAAGCTCGGCGTCCTACGAGCAGTACTTC. This translates into CASSLSSASYEQYF.

V gene TRBV7-9 combines with J gene TRBJ2-7; 7 bases line up with TRBD1. CDR3 size: 15 residues. Germline V gene lookup returns CDR1 SEHNR and CDR2 FQNEAQ (reference sequence). V shed 5 bases, J shed 6 bases, and the junction held 13 bases outside the gene matches. CDR3 nucleotide sequence: TGTGCCAGCAGCCTCCTTACAGGGGTTGCCGGCGAGCAGTACTTC. This sequence encodes CASSLLTGVAGEQYF.

This chain uses TRBV10-3 with TRBJ2-5; 8 bases line up with TRBD1. Trimming at V came to 4 bases and at J to 13 bases, leaving 14 bases not matched to a gene. This CDR3 comprises 14 residues. Germline CDR1 reads ENHRY; CDR2 reads SYGVKD. This CDR3 reads CAISGGQGYGERYF. The CDR3 nucleotides read TGTGCCATCAGTGGTGGACAGGGATATGGCGAGCGGTACTTC.